The 11 T cell receptor beta chains below were found in one sample sequenced in a study of blood T cell repertoires in COVID-19. Sequencing was performed with immunoSEQ multiplex PCR; in TCRdb, only in-frame clones are kept and a portion is missing. The data contain fewer than 85,000 clones, 65% to 90% of them singletons. The specimen was peripheral blood. The receptors here all came from a woman aged 55-75 years with acute or convalescent COVID-19.

The chain joins TRBV18 to TRBJ1-5; maybe TRBD1 (6 bases). The V end lost 0 bases, the J end lost 0 bases, and 12 bases lay between the germline ends. CDR3 length: 17 amino acids. From germline, CDR1 is KGHSH and CDR2 LQKENI. CDR3 protein: CASSPPGGGNSNQPQHF. CDR3 DNA: TGTGCCAGCTCACCACCGGGGGGGGGCAATAGCAATCAGCCCCAGCATTTT.

This chain links TRBV9 with TRBJ2-7, with D perhaps matching TRBD1 (6 bases). The CDR3 length is 15 residues. The V gene's germline CDR1 is SGDLS and CDR2 YYNGEE. Trimming cost V 0 bases and J 1 base, with 11 bases left between them. The CDR3, as DNA: TGTGCCAGCAGCGTAGGTCCGGACAGTTCCTACGAGCAGTACTTC. It is translated as CASSVGPDSSYEQYF.

V and J are TRBV6-2 or TRBV6-3 and TRBJ1-6; a weak D match, TRBD1 (5 bases). The CDR3 totals 13 residues. From germline, CDR1 is MNHEY and CDR2 SVGEGT. V was shortened by 1 base and J by 10 bases, with 8 bases between the two germline ends. The CDR3 nucleotides are TGTGCCAGCAGTTACTGGCAGGGCTCACCCCTCCACTTT. Protein sequence: CASSYWQGSPLHF.

This chain connects TRBV27 to TRBJ1-6; D is uncertain. Germline V gene lookup returns CDR1 MNHEY and CDR2 SMNVEV (reference sequence). The V and J ends lost 0 bases and 6 bases respectively, with 9 bases between them. The CDR3 extends over 15 amino acids. The CDR3 bases are TGTGCCAGCAGTTTATCGCCGGTAACTAATTCACCCCTCCACTTT. Its translation is CASSLSPVTNSPLHF.

The V call is TRBV12-3 or TRBV12-4, the J call TRBJ1-2; no clear D. The CDR3 runs 13 residues. Trimming took 8 bases from V and 4 from J, leaving 14 bases between them. The chain's CDR3 is CASCRDVGYGYTF. CDR3 sequence (DNA): TGTGCCAGCTGCCGGGATGTTGGCTATGGCTACACCTTC.

CDR3 DNA: TGTGCCAGCAATGGACAGGGATCGAATTCACCCCTCCACTTT. Translated, it gives CASNGQGSNSPLHF. V is TRBV2 and J is TRBJ1-6; 8 bases agree with TRBD1. This CDR3 has 14 residues. The germline V gene has CDR1 SNHLY and CDR2 FYNNEI. V lost 7 bases and J lost 7; bases outside the gene matches: 6.

This chain uses TRBV2 with TRBJ1-2, with 9 bases aligning to TRBD1. The CDR3 totals 13 residues. Germline loops: CDR1 SNHLY, CDR2 FYNNEI. V was clipped by 10 bases and J by 4 bases; unmatched bases: 7. This chain's CDR3 is CATLADRGYGYTF. The CDR3 DNA sequence: TGTGCCACACTAGCGGACAGGGGCTATGGCTACACCTTC.

This clone has more than one count but fewer than ten. The chain couples TRBV7-8 to TRBJ1-1, with 7 nucleotides matching TRBD1. Germline V gives CDR1 SGHVS, CDR2 FQNEAQ. The CDR3 consists of 17 residues. Trimming took 0 bases from V and 1 from J; bases not matched to a gene: 8. The CDR3 DNA sequence: TGTGCCAGCAGCTTAGCGGCAGGGGGTTACAAGAACACTGAAGCTTTCTTT. Its protein product is CASSLAAGGYKNTEAFF.

V usage is TRBV3-1 (or the pseudogene TRBV3-2) and J usage is TRBJ1-1; D remains ambiguous. Germline V gives CDR1 LGHDT, CDR2 YNNKEL (reference sequence). The V gene lost 0 bases and the J gene lost 7 bases, with 9 bases spanning the gap. The CDR3 extends over 13 amino acids. This chain's CDR3 is CASSQESEFEAFF. The CDR3 nucleotides read TGTGCCAGCAGCCAAGAAAGCGAATTTGAAGCTTTCTTT.

This sequence joins TRBV25-1 and TRBJ2-7, with TRBD2 as a possible D gene (6 bases). CDR3 size: 14 residues. Deletions cut 0 bases from V and 5 bases from J, with 11 bases between. Germline assignment: CDR1 MGHDK and CDR2 SYGVNS. CDR3 sequence reads: CASSEYAGSHEQYF. DNA for the CDR3: TGTGCCAGCAGTGAATATGCGGGGTCCCACGAGCAGTACTTC.

CDR3 DNA: TGTGCCAGCAGCTCCCCCGGAGGCGAGGCGGGGGTCTTCGGACGCACAGATACGCAGTATTTT. Its protein product is CASSSPGGEAGVFGRTDTQYF. The chain links TRBV7-8 to TRBJ2-3, with 7 bases fitting TRBD2. With V trimmed by 4 bases and J by 1 base, 23 bases remained unmatched. Germline V gene data show CDR1 as SGHVS and CDR2 as FQNEAQ. This CDR3 is built from 21 residues.